This TCR beta chain was sequenced during a study of blood T cell repertoires in COVID-19. Generated by immunoSEQ multiplex PCR, the TCRdb table keeps only in-frame clones and is missing some. The table shows 380,000 or so clones, with 87% occurring only once. Germline V gives CDR1 SNHLY, CDR2 FYNNEI. V shed 8 bases and J 6 bases; nucleotides not matched to a gene: 6. This CDR3 is 13 amino acids long. J is TRBJ1-2 and V is TRBV2, with 10 bases identical to TRBD1. Sequencing used PBMCs or T cells enriched from blood (not recorded which). The receptor was derived from a man in his thirties or forties who had recovered from COVID-19. CDR3: CASDRGRPDGYTF. For the CDR3, the DNA is TGTGCCAGCGACAGGGGGCGCCCGGATGGCTACACCTTC.